This T cell receptor beta chain was captured by sequencing in a study of cytomegalovirus exposure and HLA in healthy donors. Study-wide points: Clonal expansion, a later analysis showed, was greater in HLA-associated TCR beta chains than in equally common others.

From germline, CDR1 is SQVTM and CDR2 ANQGSEA. This CDR3 contains 15 residues. The J segment lost 0 bases and the V segment lost 4 bases, leaving 5 bases of the junction unmatched. Worth noting for this clone: The antigen is not known.

Primers: 60 Vbeta forward and 13 Jbeta reverse. TCRdb's copy holds only in-frame clones and misses some; the assay was immunoSEQ multiplex PCR. The sample includes 120,000 or so clones, approximately 87% of them seen just once. The V call is TRBV29-1, the J call TRBJ1-5; 8 bases are a match to TRBD1. This TCR was sampled from a man younger than 35 in good health and CMV-seropositive. The specimen was PBMCs. CDR3 DNA: TGCAGCGTTGTGGGGGACAGGTCTAGCAATCAGCCCCAGCATTTT. Protein: CSVVGDRSSNQPQHF.